This TCR beta chain is drawn from a study of blood T cell repertoires in COVID-19. Study-level background: Samples came from the United States, Italy and Spain, spanning acute and convalescent COVID-19. T cells, B-cell-depleted T cells, or PBMCs provided the cDNA or gDNA that served as material.

The CDR3 covers 13 residues. Trimming shortened V by 5 bases and J by 5 bases, and 7 bases separated the two germline ends. CDR1 is MNHEY, CDR2 SMNVEV, per germline (reference sequence). In the original processing: The assay estimated nucleated cells by amplifying reference gene primers. Here immunoSEQ multiplex PCR was the method, and the copy in TCRdb shows in-frame clones only, minus some. The V and J calls and clone size are taken from that table; D and trimming were inferred from the DNA. The sample shows about 210,000 clones, over 70% of them seen only once. The specimen was peripheral blood. The chain has TRBV27 and TRBJ2-6; D is unclear. The receptor comes from a woman between 45 and 65 years old with acute or convalescent COVID-19. This CDR3 reads CASSPSRANVLTF. CDR3 DNA sequence: TGTGCCAGCAGTCCGTCCCGGGCCAACGTCCTGACTTTC.